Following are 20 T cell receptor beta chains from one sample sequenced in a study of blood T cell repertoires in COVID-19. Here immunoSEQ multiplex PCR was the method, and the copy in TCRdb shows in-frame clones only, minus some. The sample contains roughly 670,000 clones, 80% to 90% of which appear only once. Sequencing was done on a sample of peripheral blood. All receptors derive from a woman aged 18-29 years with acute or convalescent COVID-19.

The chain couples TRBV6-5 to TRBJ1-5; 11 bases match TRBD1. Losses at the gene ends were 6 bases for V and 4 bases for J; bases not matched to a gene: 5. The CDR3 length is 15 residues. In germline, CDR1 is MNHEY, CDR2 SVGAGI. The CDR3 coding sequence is TGTGCCAGCAGAATAGGGACAGGGGGTAATCAGCCCCAGCATTTT. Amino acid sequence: CASRIGTGGNQPQHF.

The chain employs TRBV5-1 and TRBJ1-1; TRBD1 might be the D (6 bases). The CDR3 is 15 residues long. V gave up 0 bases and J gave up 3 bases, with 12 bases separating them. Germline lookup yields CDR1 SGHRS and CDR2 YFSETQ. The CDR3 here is CASSLVGGGDTEAFF. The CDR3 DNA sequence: TGCGCCAGCAGCTTGGTGGGAGGGGGAGACACTGAAGCTTTCTTT.

CDR3 loop: CASSPTKETQYF. CDR3 nucleotide sequence: TGTGCCAGCAGCCCTACTAAGGAGACCCAGTACTTC. V is TRBV12-3 or TRBV12-4 and J is TRBJ2-5, with no clear D. V was shortened by 6 bases and J by 5 bases, with 10 bases between the two germline ends. This CDR3 has 12 amino acids.

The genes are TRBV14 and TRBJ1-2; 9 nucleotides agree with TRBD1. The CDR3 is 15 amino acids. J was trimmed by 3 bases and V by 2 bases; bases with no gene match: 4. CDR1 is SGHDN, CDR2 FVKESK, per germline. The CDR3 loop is CASSQRRDRDYGYTF. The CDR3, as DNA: TGTGCCAGCAGCCAACGCCGGGACAGGGACTATGGCTACACCTTC.

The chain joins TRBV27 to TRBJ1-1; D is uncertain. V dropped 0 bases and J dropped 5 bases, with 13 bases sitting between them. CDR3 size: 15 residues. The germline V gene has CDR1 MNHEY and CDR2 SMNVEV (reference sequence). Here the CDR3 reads CASSLSAGVLTEAFF. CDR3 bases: TGTGCCAGCAGTTTATCGGCCGGGGTATTAACTGAAGCTTTCTTT.

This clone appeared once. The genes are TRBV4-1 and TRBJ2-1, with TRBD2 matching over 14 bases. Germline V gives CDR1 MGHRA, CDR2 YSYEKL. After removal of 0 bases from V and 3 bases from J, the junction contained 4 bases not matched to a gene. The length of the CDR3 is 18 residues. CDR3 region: CASSQEGLAGGYYNEQFF. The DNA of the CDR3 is TGCGCCAGCAGCCAAGAAGGACTAGCGGGGGGATACTACAATGAGCAGTTCTTC.

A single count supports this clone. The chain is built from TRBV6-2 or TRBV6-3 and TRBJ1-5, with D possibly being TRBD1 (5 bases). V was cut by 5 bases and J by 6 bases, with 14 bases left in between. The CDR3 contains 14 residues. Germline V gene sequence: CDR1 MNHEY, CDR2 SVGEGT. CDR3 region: CASSVVRGSQPQHF. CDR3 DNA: TGTGCCAGCAGTGTGGTTAGGGGTTCTCAGCCCCAGCATTTT.

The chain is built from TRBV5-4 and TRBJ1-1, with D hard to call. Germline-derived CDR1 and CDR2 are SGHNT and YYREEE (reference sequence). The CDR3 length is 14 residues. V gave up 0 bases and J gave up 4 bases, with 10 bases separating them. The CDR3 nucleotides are TGTGCCAGCAGCTTGGCCAACTTTGGCACTGAAGCTTTCTTT. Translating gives CASSLANFGTEAFF. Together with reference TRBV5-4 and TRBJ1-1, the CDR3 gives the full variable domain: ETGVTQSPTHLIKTRGQQVTLRCSSQSGHNTVSWYQQALGQGPQFIFQYYREEENGRGNFPPRFSGLQFPNYSSELNVNALELDDSALYLCASSLANFGTEAFFGQGTRLTVV.

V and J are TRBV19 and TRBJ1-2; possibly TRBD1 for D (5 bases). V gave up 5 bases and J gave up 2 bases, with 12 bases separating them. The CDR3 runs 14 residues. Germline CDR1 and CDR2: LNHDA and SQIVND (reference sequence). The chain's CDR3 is CASSPWTPNYGYTF. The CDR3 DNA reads TGTGCCAGTAGTCCATGGACACCAAACTATGGCTACACCTTC.

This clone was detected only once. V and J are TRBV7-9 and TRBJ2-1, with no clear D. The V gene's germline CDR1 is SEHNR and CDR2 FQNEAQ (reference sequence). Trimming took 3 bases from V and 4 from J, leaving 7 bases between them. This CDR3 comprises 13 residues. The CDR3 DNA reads TGTGCCAGCAGCTTCCTAGGTTACAATGAGCAGTTCTTC. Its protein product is CASSFLGYNEQFF.

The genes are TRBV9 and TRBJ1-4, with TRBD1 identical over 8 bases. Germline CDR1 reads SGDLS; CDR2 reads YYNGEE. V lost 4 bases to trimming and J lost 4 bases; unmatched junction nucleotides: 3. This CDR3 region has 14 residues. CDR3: CASSLTGVNEKLFF. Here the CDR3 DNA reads TGTGCCAGCAGCTTGACAGGGGTTAATGAAAAACTGTTTTTT.

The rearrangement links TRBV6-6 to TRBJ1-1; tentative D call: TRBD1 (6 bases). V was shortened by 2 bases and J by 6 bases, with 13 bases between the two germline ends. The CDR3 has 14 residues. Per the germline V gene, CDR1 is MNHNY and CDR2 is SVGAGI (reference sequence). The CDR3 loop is CASSYGGSGSEAFF. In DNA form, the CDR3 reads TGTGCCAGCAGTTACGGGGGCTCTGGATCTGAAGCTTTCTTT.

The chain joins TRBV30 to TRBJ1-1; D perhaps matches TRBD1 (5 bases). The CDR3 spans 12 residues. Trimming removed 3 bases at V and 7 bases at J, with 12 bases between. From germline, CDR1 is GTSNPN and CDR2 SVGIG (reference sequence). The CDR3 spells CAWRGPALEAFF. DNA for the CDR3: TGTGCCTGGAGGGGGCCAGCTCTTGAAGCTTTCTTT. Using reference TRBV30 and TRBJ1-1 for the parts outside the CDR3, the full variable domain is SQTIHQWPATLVQPVGSPLSLECTVEGTSNPNLYWYRQAAGRGLQLLFYSVGIGQISSEVPQNLSASRPQDRQFILSSKKLLLSDSGFYLCAWRGPALEAFFGQGTRLTVV.

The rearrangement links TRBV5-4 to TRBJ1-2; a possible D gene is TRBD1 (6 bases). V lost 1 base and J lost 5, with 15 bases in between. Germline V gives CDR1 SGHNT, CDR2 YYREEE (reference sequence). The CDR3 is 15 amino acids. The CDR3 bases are TGTGCCAGCAGCTTGTCACGGGGGGCTATTTATGGCTACACCTTC. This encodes CASSLSRGAIYGYTF.

This CDR3 is CASRSGTGASYEQYF. The CDR3 DNA reads TGCGCCAGCAGGTCCGGGACAGGGGCCTCCTACGAGCAGTACTTC. J is TRBJ2-7 and V is TRBV5-1, with TRBD1 identical over 10 bases. The CDR3 is 15 residues long. Germline-derived CDR1 and CDR2 are SGHRS and YFSETQ. V shed 5 bases and J 0 bases; nucleotides not matched to a gene: 5.

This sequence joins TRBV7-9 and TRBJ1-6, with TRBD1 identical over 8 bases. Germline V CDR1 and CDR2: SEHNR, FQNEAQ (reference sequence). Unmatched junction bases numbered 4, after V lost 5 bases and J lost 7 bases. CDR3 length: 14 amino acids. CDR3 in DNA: TGTGCCAGCAGCCCTGACAGGGGCAATTCACCCCTCCACTTT. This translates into CASSPDRGNSPLHF.

CDR3 protein: CASSLLLSSNYGYTF. The CDR3 DNA reads TGCGCCAGCAGCCTCCTCCTCTCCTCTAACTATGGCTACACCTTC. The chain employs TRBV4-3 and TRBJ1-2, with D hard to call. The CDR3 sequence is 15 residues long. Per the germline V gene, CDR1 is LGHNA and CDR2 is YSLEER. The ends were cut back, 4 bases at V and 0 bases at J, with 12 bases in the middle.

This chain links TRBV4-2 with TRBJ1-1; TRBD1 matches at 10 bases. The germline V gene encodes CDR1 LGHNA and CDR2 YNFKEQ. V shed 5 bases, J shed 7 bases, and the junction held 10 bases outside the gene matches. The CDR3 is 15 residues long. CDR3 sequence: CASSSQLGQGDEAFF. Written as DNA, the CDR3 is TGTGCCAGCAGCTCCCAATTAGGACAGGGGGATGAAGCTTTCTTT.

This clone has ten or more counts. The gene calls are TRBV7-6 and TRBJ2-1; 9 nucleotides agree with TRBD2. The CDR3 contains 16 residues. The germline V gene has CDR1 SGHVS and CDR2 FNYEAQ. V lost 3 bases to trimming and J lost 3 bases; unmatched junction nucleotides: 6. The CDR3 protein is CASSLGPSGVYNEQFF. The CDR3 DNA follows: TGTGCCAGCAGCTTGGGACCTAGCGGGGTCTACAATGAGCAGTTCTTC.

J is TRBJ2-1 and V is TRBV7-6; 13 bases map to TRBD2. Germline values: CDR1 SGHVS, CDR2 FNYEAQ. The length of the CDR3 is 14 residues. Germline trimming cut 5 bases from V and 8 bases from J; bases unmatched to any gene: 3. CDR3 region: CASSTSGGAYEQFF. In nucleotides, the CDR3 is TGTGCCAGCAGCACTAGCGGGGGGGCCTATGAGCAGTTCTTC. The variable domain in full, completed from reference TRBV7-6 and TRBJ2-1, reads GAGVSQSPRYKVTKRGQDVALRCDPISGHVSLYWYRQALGQGPEFLTYFNYEAQQDKSGLPNDRFSAERPEGSISTLTIQRTEQRDSAMYRCASSTSGGAYEQFFGPGTRLTVL.